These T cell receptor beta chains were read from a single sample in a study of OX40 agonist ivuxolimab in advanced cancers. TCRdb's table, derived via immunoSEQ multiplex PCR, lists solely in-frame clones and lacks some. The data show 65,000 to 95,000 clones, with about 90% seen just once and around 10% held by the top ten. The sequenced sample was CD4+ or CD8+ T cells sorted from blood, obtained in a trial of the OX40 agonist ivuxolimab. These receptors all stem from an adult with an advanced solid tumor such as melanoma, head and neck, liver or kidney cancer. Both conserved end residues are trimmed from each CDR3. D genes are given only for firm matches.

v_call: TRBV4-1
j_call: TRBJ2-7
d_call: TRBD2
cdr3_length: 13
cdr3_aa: ASSQGGTETYEQY

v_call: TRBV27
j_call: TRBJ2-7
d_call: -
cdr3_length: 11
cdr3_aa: ASIGQGPYEQY

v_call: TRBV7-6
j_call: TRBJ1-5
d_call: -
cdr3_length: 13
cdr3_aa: ASSLRQGNNQPQH

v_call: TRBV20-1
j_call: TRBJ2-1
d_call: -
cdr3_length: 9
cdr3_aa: SARILFEQF

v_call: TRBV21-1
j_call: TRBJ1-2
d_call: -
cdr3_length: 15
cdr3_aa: ASSTKRRDRVDYGYT

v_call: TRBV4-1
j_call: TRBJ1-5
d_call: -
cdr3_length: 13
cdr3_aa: ASSQDLGGRQPQH

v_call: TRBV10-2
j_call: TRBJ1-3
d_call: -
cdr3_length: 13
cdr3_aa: ASSFGRRSGNTIY

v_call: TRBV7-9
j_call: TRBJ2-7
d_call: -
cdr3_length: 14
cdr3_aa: ASSSGGAGPTYEQY

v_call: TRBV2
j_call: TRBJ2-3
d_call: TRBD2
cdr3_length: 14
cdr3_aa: ASSHTSGDLTDTQY

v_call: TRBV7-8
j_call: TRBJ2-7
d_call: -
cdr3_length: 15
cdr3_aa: ASSPSFRTEVSYEQY

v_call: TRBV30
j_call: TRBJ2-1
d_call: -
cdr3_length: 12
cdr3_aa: AWFEGVGSNEQF

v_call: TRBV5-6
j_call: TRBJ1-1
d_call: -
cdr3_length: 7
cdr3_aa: AFPTEAF

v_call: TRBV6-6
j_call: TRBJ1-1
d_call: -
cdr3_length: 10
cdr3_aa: ASSWGDTEAF

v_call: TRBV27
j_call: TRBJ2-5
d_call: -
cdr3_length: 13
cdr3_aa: ASSFTGHPGETQY

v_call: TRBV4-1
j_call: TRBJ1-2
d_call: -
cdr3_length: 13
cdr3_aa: ASSQERALDYGYT

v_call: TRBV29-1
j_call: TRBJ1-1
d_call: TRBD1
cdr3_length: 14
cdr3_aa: SVGPGQLPMNTEAF

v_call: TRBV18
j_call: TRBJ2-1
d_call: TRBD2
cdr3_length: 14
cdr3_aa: ASSPIPGLADNEQF

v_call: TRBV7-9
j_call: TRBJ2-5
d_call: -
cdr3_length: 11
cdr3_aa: ASSLAVQETQY

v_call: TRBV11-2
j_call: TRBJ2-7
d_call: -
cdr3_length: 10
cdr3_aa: ASSFGAYEQY

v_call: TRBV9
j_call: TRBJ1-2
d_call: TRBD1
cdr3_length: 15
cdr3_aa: ASSVDGGDRAVSGYT

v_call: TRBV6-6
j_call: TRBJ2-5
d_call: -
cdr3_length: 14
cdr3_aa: ASSIPPGTPRETQY

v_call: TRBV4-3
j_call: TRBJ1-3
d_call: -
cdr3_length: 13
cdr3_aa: ASSPPGVGGNTIY

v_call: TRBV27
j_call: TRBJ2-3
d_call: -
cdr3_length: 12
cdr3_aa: ASSFLRPRDTQY

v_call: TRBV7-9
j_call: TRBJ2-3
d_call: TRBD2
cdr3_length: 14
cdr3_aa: ASSSPPGLEADTQY

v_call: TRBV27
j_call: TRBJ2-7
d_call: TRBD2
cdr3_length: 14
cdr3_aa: ASSLLAGERPYEQY

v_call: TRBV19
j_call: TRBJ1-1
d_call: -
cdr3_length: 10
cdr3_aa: ASSIGRTEAF

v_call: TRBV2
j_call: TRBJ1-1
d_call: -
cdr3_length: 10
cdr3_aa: ASRQGGTEAF

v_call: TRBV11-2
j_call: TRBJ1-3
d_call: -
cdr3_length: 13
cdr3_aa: ASSFWRNSGNTIY

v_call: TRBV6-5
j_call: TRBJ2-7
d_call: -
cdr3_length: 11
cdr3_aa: ASSWGRTYEQY

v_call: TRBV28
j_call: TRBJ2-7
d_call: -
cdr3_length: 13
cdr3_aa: ASSSPEIWSYEQY

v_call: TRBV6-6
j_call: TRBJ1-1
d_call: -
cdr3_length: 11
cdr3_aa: ASIYAVNTEAF

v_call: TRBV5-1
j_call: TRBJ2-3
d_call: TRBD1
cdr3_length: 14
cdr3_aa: ASSLEEGGKTDTQY

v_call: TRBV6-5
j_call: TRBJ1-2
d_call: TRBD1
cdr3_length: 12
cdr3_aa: ASSYAGGASGYT